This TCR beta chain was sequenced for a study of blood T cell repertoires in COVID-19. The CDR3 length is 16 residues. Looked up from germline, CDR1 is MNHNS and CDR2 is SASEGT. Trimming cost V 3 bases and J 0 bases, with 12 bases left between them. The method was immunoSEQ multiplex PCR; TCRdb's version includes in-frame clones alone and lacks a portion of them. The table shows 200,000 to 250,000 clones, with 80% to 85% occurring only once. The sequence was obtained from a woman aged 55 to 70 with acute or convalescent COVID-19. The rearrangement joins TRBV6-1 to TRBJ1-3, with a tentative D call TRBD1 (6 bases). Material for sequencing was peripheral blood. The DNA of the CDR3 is TGTGCCAGCAGTGATCCTCGGACAGTCTCTGGAAACACCATATATTTT. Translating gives CASSDPRTVSGNTIYF.